Many counts were recorded for the clone carrying this T cell receptor (beta chain). The antigen remains undetermined. The CDR3 extends over 16 amino acids. V dropped 3 bases and J dropped 2 bases, with 13 bases sitting between them. Germline V lookup: CDR1 SEHNR, CDR2 FQNEAQ (reference sequence). The protocol attached unique molecular identifiers to individual cDNA molecules. TCRdb fed the 5' RACE reads into MiXCR, producing one record per CDR3 protein. The data contain 60,000 to 75,000 distinct CDR3 sequences, approximately 4.5% of them singletons. The data stem from a study of early T cells in non-severe SARS-CoV-2 infection. For the study at large: Bulk RNA isolated from unsorted whole blood underwent sequencing; chains were not paired.

Study-level findings and limits: VDJdb matching skewed toward anti-spike CD8 responses, missing private and CD4 specificities.

The source of this sequence is an adult who was a healthcare worker with PCR-confirmed SARS-CoV-2 infection or an uninfected control (not recorded which). The donor label of this sample is uncertain. Source: whole blood, taken at baseline. V gene TRBV7-9 combines with J gene TRBJ2-2; D remains unclear. In DNA form, the CDR3 reads TGTGCCAGCAGCTTTGAGCGTCCTACAAACACCGGGGAGCTGTTTTTT. Its translation is CASSFERPTNTGELFF.